This T cell receptor beta chain was sequenced during a study of shared clonotypes between healthy human individuals. The assay was immunoSEQ multiplex PCR, and TCRdb's table has in-frame clones only and misses some. The repertoire holds around 580,000 clones, with roughly 98% as singletons. Cells designated naive CD8 were CD45RO-negative and were positively selected for CCR7, with terminally differentiated effector memory CD45RA+ cells excluded. V was pared by 2 bases and J by 2 bases, with 14 bases between. There are 15 residues in the CDR3. CDR1 and CDR2 from the germline V gene are SQVTM and ANQGSEA.

The source is a man aged 25-45 years in good health. Material: naive CD8+ T cells sorted from blood. The rearrangement links TRBV29-1 to TRBJ2-3, with TRBD2 as a possible D gene (5 bases). CDR3 amino acids: CSVEIAGSVTDTQYF. The DNA of the CDR3 is TGCAGCGTTGAAATTGCGGGCTCTGTCACAGATACGCAGTATTTT.